The 19 T cell receptor beta chains listed next were all sequenced from one sample in a study of T-cell reconstitution after alpha-beta-depleted transplantation in children. Molecular barcoding with unique molecular identifiers was used for the TCRbeta library. TCRdb used MiXCR to reprocess the PCR reads, holding one entry per CDR3 protein. Of 490,000 or so distinct CDR3 sequences in the sample, 12% were seen once. This sample comprised PBMCs from the stem cell graft donor, obtained from the stem cell graft. These receptors came from a human donor who donated a stem cell graft to a child with combined immunodeficiency.

This clonotype was recorded a few times. The chain links TRBV20-1 to TRBJ2-1; 10 bases are shared with TRBD2. Germline V CDR1 and CDR2: DFQATT, SNEGSKA (reference sequence). The junction had 5 bases not matched to a gene; V was cut back by 0 bases and J by 9 bases. The CDR3 runs to 14 residues. The CDR3 coding sequence is TGCAGTGCTAGAGATATGAGCGGGAGGGCTGAGCAGTTCTTC. Protein product: CSARDMSGRAEQFF.

V and J are TRBV18 and TRBJ2-1, with 10 bases that match TRBD1. CDR1 is KGHSH, CDR2 LQKENI, per germline. The trim removed 6 bases at V and 1 base at J, leaving 9 bases unmatched. This CDR3 contains 17 residues. The CDR3 spells CASSKTGQGRSYNEQFF. Here the CDR3 DNA reads TGTGCCAGCTCCAAAACGGGACAGGGGAGGTCCTACAATGAGCAGTTCTTC.

The J gene is TRBJ2-1, the V gene TRBV5-1, with 12 bases identical to TRBD2. J was trimmed by 4 bases and V by 1 base; bases with no gene match: 6. The V gene's germline CDR1 is SGHRS and CDR2 YFSETQ. The CDR3 totals 17 residues. CDR3 bases: TGCGCCAGCAGCTTGTTGACTAGCGGGAGTTCATACAATGAGCAGTTCTTC. Amino acid sequence: CASSLLTSGSSYNEQFF.

The sample holds many counts of this clonotype. A read error may account for a junction end that differs from germline. V usage is TRBV6-1 and J usage is TRBJ2-5; the match to TRBD1 covers 8 bases. CDR1 is MNHNS and CDR2 is SASEGT in the germline V gene. This CDR3 contains 13 residues. This CDR3 is CASRDRGQETQYF. The DNA for the CDR3 is TGCGCCAGCAGAGACAGGGGTCAAGAGACCCAGTACTTC.

V is TRBV12-3 or TRBV12-4 and J is TRBJ2-1, with 10 bases fitting TRBD2. The V gene end was trimmed by 5 bases and the J gene end by 4 bases; junction bases not matched to a gene: 5. There are 15 residues in the CDR3. The CDR3 sequence is CASSQTSGVYNEQFF. The DNA of the CDR3 is TGTGCCAGCAGTCAAACTAGCGGGGTTTACAATGAGCAGTTCTTC.

This clonotype has ten or more counts. The rearrangement joins TRBV5-6 to TRBJ2-7; 9 bases map to TRBD1. With V trimmed by 4 bases and J by 6 bases, 5 bases remained unmatched. From germline, CDR1 is SGHDT and CDR2 YYEEEE. The CDR3 consists of 13 residues. As DNA, the CDR3 is TGTGCCAGCAGCCATACAGGGGGCTCCGAGCAGTACTTC. Protein product: CASSHTGGSEQYF.

This chain uses TRBV27 with TRBJ1-5; 7 bases match TRBD1. Germline CDR1 MNHEY, CDR2 SMNVEV (reference sequence). Trimming took 5 bases from V and 0 from J; bases not matched to a gene: 10. The CDR3 is 17 amino acids. The CDR3 bases are TGTGCCAGCAGTATCCGACAGGGCGTCTATAGCAATCAGCCCCAGCATTTT. Encoded protein: CASSIRQGVYSNQPQHF.

The chain has TRBV9 and TRBJ2-2, with D unclear. This CDR3 comprises 14 residues. Germline CDR1 reads SGDLS; CDR2 reads YYNGEE. Trimming took off 1 base at V and 6 bases at J, with 10 bases between the two ends. CDR3 residues: CASSVYGPAGELFF. As DNA, the CDR3 is TGTGCCAGCAGCGTATATGGGCCCGCCGGGGAGCTGTTTTTT.

On this clonotype: A read error may account for a junction end that differs from germline. The chain uses TRBV3-1 and TRBJ2-1, with D perhaps matching TRBD2 (5 bases). Germline CDR1 and CDR2: LGHDT and YNNKEL (reference sequence). The CDR3 has 15 amino acids. The CDR3, as DNA: TGTGCCAGCAACCAAGGAGCGGAATCCTACAATGAGCAGTTCTTC. Amino acid sequence: CASNQGAESYNEQFF.

The rearrangement uses TRBV14 and TRBJ2-7; D perhaps matches TRBD2 (5 bases). The CDR3 extends over 15 amino acids. V lost 1 base and J lost 0, with 10 bases in between. The germline V gene encodes CDR1 SGHDN and CDR2 FVKESK. The DNA of the CDR3 is TGTGCCAGCAGCCAAGTCCTAGGACTCTCCTACGAGCAGTACTTC. It specifies CASSQVLGLSYEQYF.

This clonotype was seen at least ten times. The V call is TRBV20-1, the J call TRBJ2-1; 7 bases map to TRBD2. In germline, CDR1 is DFQATT, CDR2 SNEGSKA (reference sequence). This CDR3 has 16 amino acids. V lost 0 bases and J lost 0; bases outside the gene matches: 5. Written as DNA, the CDR3 is TGCAGTGCTAGAGAGATGGGGGGGAGCTCCTACAATGAGCAGTTCTTC. This sequence encodes CSAREMGGSSYNEQFF.

This clonotype was detected a few times. J is TRBJ2-5 and V is TRBV19; TRBD1 is a possible D gene (6 bases). V gave up 0 bases and J gave up 4 bases, with 12 bases separating them. In germline, CDR1 is LNHDA, CDR2 SQIVND (reference sequence). CDR3 length: 15 residues. The CDR3, as DNA: TGTGCCAGTAGTATAGATCGCAGGGGCCTAGAGACCCAGTACTTC. It codes for CASSIDRRGLETQYF.

The chain uses TRBV4-3 and TRBJ2-5, with D perhaps given as TRBD1 or TRBD2 (6 bases each). This CDR3 region has 15 residues. Trimming took 0 bases from V and 4 from J, leaving 12 bases between them. CDR1 is LGHNA, CDR2 YSLEER, per germline. In DNA, the CDR3 is TGCGCCAGCAGCCAAGAGGGGGGCTGGGGAGAGACCCAGTACTTC. Residues: CASSQEGGWGETQYF.

This clonotype was seen a handful of times. The chain combines TRBV4-3 with TRBJ2-3, with a tentative D call TRBD1 (6 bases). The germline CDR1 and CDR2 sequences are LGHNA and YSLEER. Trimming left V 0 bases short and J 5 bases short, with 12 bases between. The CDR3 contains 15 residues. CDR3 in amino acids: CASSQDPGAVDTQYF. The CDR3, as DNA: TGCGCCAGCAGCCAAGATCCAGGGGCGGTAGATACGCAGTATTTT.

The chain couples TRBV2 to TRBJ2-7, with D perhaps TRBD1 or TRBD2 (5 bases each). CDR3 length: 14 residues. Trimming removed 6 bases from V and 2 bases from J, with 14 bases in between. Germline V gene sequence: CDR1 SNHLY, CDR2 FYNNEI. CDR3 amino acids: CASRRDGGTYEQYF. The CDR3 DNA reads TGTGCCAGCAGGAGGGACGGCGGAACCTACGAGCAGTACTTC.

V gene TRBV4-2 combines with J gene TRBJ2-1, with TRBD2 as a possible D gene (6 bases). Trimming took 4 bases from V and 7 from J, leaving 14 bases between them. This CDR3 is built from 14 residues. The V gene's germline CDR1 is LGHNA and CDR2 YNFKEQ. The CDR3 coding sequence is TGTGCCAGCAGCCCCTTTGCGGGGAGGAATGAGCAGTTCTTC. This translates into CASSPFAGRNEQFF.

The chain links TRBV20-1 to TRBJ2-7; D remains ambiguous. Germline V gene lookup returns CDR1 DFQATT and CDR2 SNEGSKA (reference sequence). Trimming pared 6 bases from V and 0 bases from J, leaving 12 bases between. The CDR3 is 13 residues long. The CDR3 coding sequence is TGCAGTGCCCTACTCCCGGCCTCCTACGAGCAGTACTTC. Amino acids: CSALLPASYEQYF.

There are a few counts of this clonotype. J is TRBJ1-1 and V is TRBV6-5; D not resolved. Germline V lookup: CDR1 MNHEY, CDR2 SVGAGI. V lost 6 bases and J 9 bases, leaving 11 bases between the germline ends. CDR3 size: 11 residues. CDR3 in DNA: TGTGCCAGCAGGCGAAGTTCCAAAGCTTTCTTT. It specifies CASRRSSKAFF.

The chain combines TRBV3-1 with TRBJ2-2, with TRBD2 identical over 13 bases. CDR3 size: 18 residues. Unmatched junction bases numbered 2, after V lost 0 bases and J lost 1 base. CDR1 is LGHDT and CDR2 is YNNKEL in the germline V gene (reference sequence). CDR3 bases: TGTGCCAGCAGCCAAGATTGGACTAGCGGGAGGAACACCGGGGAGCTGTTTTTT. It codes for CASSQDWTSGRNTGELFF.